This section outlines one T cell receptor (beta chain) sequence together with its context. The CDR3 runs 18 residues. The J segment lost 0 bases and the V segment lost 5 bases, leaving 8 bases of the junction unmatched. Germline CDR1 and CDR2: SEHNR and FQNEAQ (reference sequence). This sample stems from a study of cytomegalovirus exposure and HLA in healthy donors. PCR was performed using 60 Vbeta and 13 Jbeta primers. The method was immunoSEQ multiplex PCR; TCRdb's version includes in-frame clones alone and lacks a portion of them. The table records around 130,000 clones, around 66% of them present only once.

This chain joins TRBV7-9 and TRBJ2-1, with 12 bases lining up with TRBD2. The clonotype comes from a woman aged 40 to 50 in good health and CMV-seropositive. Sequencing used PBMCs. The CDR3 DNA reads TGTGCCAGCAGCCTCCGACTAGCGGGGGTCAGCTCCTACAATGAGCAGTTCTTC. It translates to CASSLRLAGVSSYNEQFF. The full variable domain, with the rest looked up from reference TRBV7-9 and TRBJ2-1, is DTGVSQNPRHKITKRGQNVTFRCDPISEHNRLYWYRQTLGQGPEFLTYFQNEAQLEKSRLLSDRFSAERPKGSFSTLEIQRTEQGDSAMYLCASSLRLAGVSSYNEQFFGPGTRLTVL.